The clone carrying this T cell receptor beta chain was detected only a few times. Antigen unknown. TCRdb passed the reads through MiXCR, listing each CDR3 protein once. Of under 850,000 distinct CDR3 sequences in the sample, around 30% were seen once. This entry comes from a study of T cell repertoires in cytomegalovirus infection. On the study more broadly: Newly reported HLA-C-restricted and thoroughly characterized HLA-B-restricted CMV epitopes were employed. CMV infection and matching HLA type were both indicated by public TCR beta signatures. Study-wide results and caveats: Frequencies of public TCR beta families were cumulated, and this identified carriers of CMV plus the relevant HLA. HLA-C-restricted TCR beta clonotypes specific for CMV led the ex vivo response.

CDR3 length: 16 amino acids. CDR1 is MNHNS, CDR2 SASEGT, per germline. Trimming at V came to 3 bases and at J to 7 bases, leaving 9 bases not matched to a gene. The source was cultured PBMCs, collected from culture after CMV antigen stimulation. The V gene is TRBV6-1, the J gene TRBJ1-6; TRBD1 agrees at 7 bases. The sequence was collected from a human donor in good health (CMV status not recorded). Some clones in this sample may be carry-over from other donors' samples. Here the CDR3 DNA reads TGTGCCAGCAGTGATACGTACCGGGACAGCAATTCACCCCTCCACTTT. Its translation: CASSDTYRDSNSPLHF.